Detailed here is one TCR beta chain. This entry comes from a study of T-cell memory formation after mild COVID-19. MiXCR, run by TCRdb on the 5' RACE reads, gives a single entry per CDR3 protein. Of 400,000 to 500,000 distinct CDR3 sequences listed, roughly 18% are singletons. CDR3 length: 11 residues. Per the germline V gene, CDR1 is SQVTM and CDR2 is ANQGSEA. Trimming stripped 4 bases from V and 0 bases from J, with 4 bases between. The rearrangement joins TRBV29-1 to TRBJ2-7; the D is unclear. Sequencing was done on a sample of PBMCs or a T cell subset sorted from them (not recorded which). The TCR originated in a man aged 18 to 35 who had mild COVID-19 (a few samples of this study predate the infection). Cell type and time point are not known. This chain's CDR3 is CSVGSSYEQYV. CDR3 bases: TGCAGCGTTGGCAGCTCCTACGAGCAGTACGTC.